This is a list of T cell receptor beta chains from one sample in a study of shared clonotypes between healthy human individuals. Only in-frame clones appear in the TCRdb table, and some are missing; sequencing was by immunoSEQ multiplex PCR. In the table there are 2 million to 2.5 million clones, roughly 93% of which are singletons. What was sequenced was naive CD4+ T cells from PBMCs. These receptor sequences come from a man aged 18 to 29 in good health. Some clones in this sample may be carry-over from other donors' samples. Each CDR3 is given without its conserved first and last residue.

J gene | V gene | CDR3 protein
TRBJ2-2 | TRBV7-9 | ASSLVALNGELF
TRBJ2-2 | TRBV5-1 | ATARSSNTGELF
TRBJ1-5 | TRBV5-8 | ASSSNRGNQPQH
TRBJ1-2 | TRBV29-1 | SDMGLLFYGYT
TRBJ2-7 | TRBV4-1 | ASSQVVGGSLHEQY
TRBJ2-5 | TRBV5-1 | ASSPGVGETQY
TRBJ1-2 | TRBV5-3 | ARIGRAYYGYT
TRBJ2-1 | TRBV28 | ASSRRLGGSDEQF
TRBJ1-5 | TRBV29-1 | SVEDGSGGDQPQH
TRBJ2-7 | TRBV6-5 | ASSRTGTGVYEQY
TRBJ2-7 | TRBV29-1 | SVGVRGAYYEQY
TRBJ2-1 | TRBV7-3 | ASSLEAGRNEQF
TRBJ1-5 | TRBV30 | AWSVQAAQGNQPQH
TRBJ1-1 | TRBV6-6 | ASIQPTGPNTEAF
TRBJ2-3 | TRBV27 | ASSFGTSTDTQY
TRBJ2-7 | TRBV19 | ASSTQGRGSYEQY
TRBJ1-3 | TRBV12-2 | ASRQNCLRGAPGNTIY
TRBJ2-3 | TRBV13 | ASSQWDWEDTQY
TRBJ2-4 | TRBV2 | ASTGGLIQY
TRBJ2-3 | TRBV7-9 | ASSFITPKVTDTQY
TRBJ2-3 | TRBV5-8 | ASSKGLAGGPGLLTDTQY
TRBJ2-2 | TRBV28 | ASSFPLAGGGTGELF
TRBJ2-5 | TRBV2 | ASNRNHQETQY
TRBJ1-1 | TRBV5-1 | ASSLGQKNTEAF
TRBJ2-3 | TRBV7-3 | ASRRTSGATDTQY
TRBJ2-2 | TRBV25-1 | ASSARTGGLAGELF
TRBJ1-1 | TRBV6-6 | ASSLGQGAEAF
TRBJ1-1 | TRBV18 | ASSPPNNRGAGTEAF
TRBJ2-3 | TRBV5-1 | ASSQGGPTDTQY
TRBJ1-2 | TRBV6-5 | ASSYQGDGYT
TRBJ2-7 | TRBV7-9 | ASSLGTVSYEQY
TRBJ2-1 | TRBV14 | ASSPGLAGSYNEQF
TRBJ2-1 | TRBV29-1 | SVGGERGRGGSSYNEQF
TRBJ2-7 | TRBV18 | ASSPPEVAGGSYEQY
TRBJ2-1 | TRBV6-5 | ATLQGARDEQF
TRBJ1-3 | TRBV11-3 | ASSFGTGRSGNTIY
TRBJ2-1 | TRBV18 | ASSPPSGRTYNEQF
TRBJ2-7 | TRBV29-1 | SGRDRGYEQY
TRBJ2-3 | TRBV5-1 | ASSHPTDTQY
TRBJ2-1 | TRBV19 | ASSTDGSSYNEQF
TRBJ2-7 | TRBV4-2 | ASSQDNLAGSSYEQY
TRBJ2-1 | TRBV7-8 | ASSQRVRTYNEQF
TRBJ1-1 | TRBV6-5 | ASLSRAKSPLEAF
TRBJ2-7 | TRBV9 | ASSVGLAGSYEQY
TRBJ2-3 | TRBV18 | ASSRTTGTDTQY
TRBJ2-5 | TRBV27 | ASSLIDRQETQY
TRBJ2-7 | TRBV10-3 | AISDGWGGGYEQY
TRBJ2-7 | TRBV5-6 | ASSFVSSSYEQY
TRBJ2-1 | TRBV7-6 | ASSLVVLGLAGGDYNEQF
TRBJ1-1 | TRBV9 | ASSAAPGMNTEAF
TRBJ1-2 | TRBV7-9 | ASSLLAQLNYGYT
TRBJ1-2 | TRBV6-1 | ASSDSPVGRSTTANYGYT
TRBJ2-3 | TRBV29-1 | STLAGDWADTQY
TRBJ1-2 | TRBV11-2 | ASSTPGVGRDGYT
TRBJ2-3 | TRBV13 | ASSSLFPGELDTQY